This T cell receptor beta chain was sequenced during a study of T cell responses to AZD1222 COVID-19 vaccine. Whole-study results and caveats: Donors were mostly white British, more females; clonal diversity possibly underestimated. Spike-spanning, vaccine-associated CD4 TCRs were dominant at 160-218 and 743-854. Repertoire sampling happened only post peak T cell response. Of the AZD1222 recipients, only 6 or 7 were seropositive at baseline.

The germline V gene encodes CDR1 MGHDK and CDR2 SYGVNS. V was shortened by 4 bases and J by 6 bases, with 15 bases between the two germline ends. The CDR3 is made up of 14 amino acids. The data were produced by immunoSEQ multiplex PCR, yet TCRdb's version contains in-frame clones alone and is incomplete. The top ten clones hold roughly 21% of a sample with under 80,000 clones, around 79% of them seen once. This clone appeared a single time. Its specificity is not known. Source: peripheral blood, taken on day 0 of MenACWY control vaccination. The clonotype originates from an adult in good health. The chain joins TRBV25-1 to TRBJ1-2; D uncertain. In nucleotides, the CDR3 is TGTGCCAGCAGTGGAGGCGGGTCGGCGGATGGCTACACCTTC. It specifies CASSGGGSADGYTF.